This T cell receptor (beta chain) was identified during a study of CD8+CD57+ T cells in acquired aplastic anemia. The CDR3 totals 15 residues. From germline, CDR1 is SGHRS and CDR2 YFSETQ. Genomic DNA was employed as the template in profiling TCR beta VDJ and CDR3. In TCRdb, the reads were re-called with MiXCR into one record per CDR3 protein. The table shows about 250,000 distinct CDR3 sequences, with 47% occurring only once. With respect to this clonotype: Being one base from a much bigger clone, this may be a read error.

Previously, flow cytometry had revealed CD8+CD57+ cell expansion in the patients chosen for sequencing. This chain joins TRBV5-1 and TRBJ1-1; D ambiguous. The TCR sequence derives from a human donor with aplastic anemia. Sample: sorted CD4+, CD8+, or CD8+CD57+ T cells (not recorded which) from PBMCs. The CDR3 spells CVSSLFEGGNTEAFF. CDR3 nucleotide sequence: TGCGTCAGCAGCTTGTTCGAGGGAGGGAACACTGAAGCTTTCTTT.